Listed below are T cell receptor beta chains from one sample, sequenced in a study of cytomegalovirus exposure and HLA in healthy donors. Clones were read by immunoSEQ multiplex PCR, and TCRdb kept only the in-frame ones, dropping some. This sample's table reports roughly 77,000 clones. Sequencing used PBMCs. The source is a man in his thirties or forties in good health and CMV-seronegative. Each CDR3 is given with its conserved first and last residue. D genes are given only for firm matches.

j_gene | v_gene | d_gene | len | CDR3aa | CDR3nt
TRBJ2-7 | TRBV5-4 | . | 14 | CASKPSGGTGEQYF | TGTGCCAGCAAACCCTCGGGCGGCACAGGGGAGCAGTACTTC
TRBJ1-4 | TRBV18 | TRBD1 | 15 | CASSSPGGADEKLFF | TGTGCCAGCTCGTCCCCAGGGGGCGCAGATGAAAAACTGTTTTTT
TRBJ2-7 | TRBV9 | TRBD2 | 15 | CASSVGGGFVYEQYF | TGTGCCAGCAGCGTAGGCGGGGGGTTTGTTTACGAGCAGTACTTC
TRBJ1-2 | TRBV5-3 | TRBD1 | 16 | CARRIKKHDRGYGYTF | TGTGCCAGAAGGATAAAGAAACACGACAGGGGGTATGGCTACACCTTC
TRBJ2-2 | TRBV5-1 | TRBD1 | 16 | CASSPEGTANTGELFF | TGCGCCAGCAGCCCTGAGGGGACAGCGAACACCGGGGAGCTGTTTTTT
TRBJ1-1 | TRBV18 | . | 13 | CASSPEGVAEAFF | TGTGCCAGCTCACCAGAAGGAGTCGCTGAAGCTTTCTTT
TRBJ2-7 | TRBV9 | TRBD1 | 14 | CASSARTGEPQQYF | TGTGCCAGCAGCGCTCGAACAGGGGAGCCTCAGCAGTACTTC
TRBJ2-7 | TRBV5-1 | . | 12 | CASSLGQYEQYF | TGCGCCAGCAGCTTAGGACAGTACGAGCAGTACTTC
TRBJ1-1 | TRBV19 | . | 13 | CASSWTENTEAFF | TGTGCCAGTAGTTGGACAGAGAACACTGAAGCTTTCTTT
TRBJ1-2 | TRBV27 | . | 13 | CASTHSSGYGYTF | TGTGCCAGCACCCATTCTTCGGGCTATGGCTACACCTTC
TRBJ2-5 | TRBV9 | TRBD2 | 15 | CASSVTSGFFETQYF | TGTGCCAGCAGCGTGACTAGCGGTTTTTTCGAGACCCAGTACTTC
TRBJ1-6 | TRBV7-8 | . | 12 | CASSLVFSPLHF | TGTGCCAGCAGCTTAGTCTTTTCACCCCTCCACTTT
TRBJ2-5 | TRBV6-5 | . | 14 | CASNNERSQETQYF | TGTGCCAGCAATAACGAGCGTTCGCAAGAGACCCAGTACTTC
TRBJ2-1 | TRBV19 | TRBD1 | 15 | CASSISGTGYNEQFF | TGTGCCAGTAGTATCTCCGGGACAGGGTACAATGAGCAGTTCTTC
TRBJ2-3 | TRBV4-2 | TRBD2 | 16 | CASSQLGTTSFNTQYF | TGTGCCAGCAGCCAACTGGGGACTACGAGTTTTAATACGCAGTATTTT
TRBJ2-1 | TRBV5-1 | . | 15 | CASSLQTGSYNEQFF | TGCGCCAGCAGCTTGCAGACAGGTTCCTACAATGAGCAGTTCTTC
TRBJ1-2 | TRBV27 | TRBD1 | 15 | CASSLLGTGFDTYTF | TGTGCCAGCAGTTTATTGGGGACAGGGTTTGATACCTACACCTTC
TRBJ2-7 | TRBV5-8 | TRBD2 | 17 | CASSLGLAGSLSYEQYF | TGTGCCAGCAGCTTGGGCCTAGCGGGGTCCCTCTCCTACGAGCAGTACTTC
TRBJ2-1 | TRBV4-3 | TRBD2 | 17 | CASSQEIFSGRVNEQFF | TGCGCCAGCAGCCAAGAAATCTTCAGCGGGAGAGTGAATGAGCAGTTCTTC
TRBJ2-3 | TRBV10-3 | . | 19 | CAISESSYATDYATDTQYF | TGTGCCATCAGTGAGTCCTCTTATGCGACGGACTACGCCACAGATACGCAGTATTTT
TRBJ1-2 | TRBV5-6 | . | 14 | CASSLRGDGFEYTF | TGTGCCAGCAGCTTGCGGGGAGACGGCTTCGAATACACCTTC
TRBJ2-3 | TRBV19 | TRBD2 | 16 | CASSIWGLAGRDTQYF | TGTGCCAGTAGTATATGGGGGCTAGCGGGCCGGGATACGCAGTATTTT
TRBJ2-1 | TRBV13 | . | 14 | CASSHGSNFNEQFF | TGTGCCAGCAGCCACGGGAGCAATTTCAATGAGCAGTTCTTC
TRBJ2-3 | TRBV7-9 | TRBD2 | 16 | CASSVTSGGAADTQYF | TGTGCCAGCAGCGTTACTAGCGGGGGGGCAGCAGATACGCAGTATTTT
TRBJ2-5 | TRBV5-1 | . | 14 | CASRVGRDQETQYF | TGCGCCAGCAGGGTGGGGCGCGACCAAGAGACCCAGTACTTC
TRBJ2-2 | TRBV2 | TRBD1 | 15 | CASRAQGGFTGELFF | TGTGCCAGCAGGGCACAGGGGGGCTTCACCGGGGAGCTGTTTTTT
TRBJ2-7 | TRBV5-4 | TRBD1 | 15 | CASSWDRGLYYEQYF | TGTGCCAGCAGTTGGGACAGGGGTTTATATTACGAGCAGTACTTC
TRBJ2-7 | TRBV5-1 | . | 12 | CASSLNSYEQYF | TGCGCCAGCAGCCTGAACAGCTACGAGCAGTACTTC
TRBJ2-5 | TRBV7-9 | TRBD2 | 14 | CASSPPGTIETQYF | TGTGCCAGCAGCCCCCCCGGGACTATAGAGACCCAGTACTTC
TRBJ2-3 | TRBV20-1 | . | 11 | CSARGLYTQYF | TGCAGTGCTAGAGGGCTTTATACGCAGTATTTT
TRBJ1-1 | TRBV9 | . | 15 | CASSVAWGMNTEAFF | TGTGCCAGCAGCGTAGCTTGGGGCATGAACACTGAAGCTTTCTTT
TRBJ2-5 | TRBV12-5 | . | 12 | CASAGAEETQYF | TGTGCTAGTGCGGGAGCGGAAGAGACCCAGTACTTC
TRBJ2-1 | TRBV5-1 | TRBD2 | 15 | CASSLEASGRIEQFF | TGCGCCAGCAGCTTGGAGGCTAGCGGGAGAATTGAGCAGTTCTTC
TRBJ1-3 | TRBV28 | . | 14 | CASRPRGDGNTIYF | TGTGCCAGCAGGCCTCGAGGAGATGGAAACACCATATATTTT
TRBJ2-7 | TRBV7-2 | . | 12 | CASSLYSYEQYF | TGTGCCAGCAGCCTTTATTCCTACGAGCAGTACTTC
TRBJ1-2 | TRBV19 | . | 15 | CASSMAGTLYYGYTF | TGTGCCAGTAGTATGGCGGGTACTCTCTACTATGGCTACACCTTC
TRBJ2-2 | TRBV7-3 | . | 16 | CASSSQAILNTGELFF | TGTGCCAGCAGCTCCCAGGCCATACTGAACACCGGGGAGCTGTTTTTT
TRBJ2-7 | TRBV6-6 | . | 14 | CASSSPTGEDEQYF | TGTGCCAGCAGCTCCCCCACAGGGGAGGACGAGCAGTACTTC
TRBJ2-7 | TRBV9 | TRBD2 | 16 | CASSVGGLAGVDEQYF | TGTGCCAGCAGCGTAGGAGGGCTAGCGGGAGTCGACGAGCAGTACTTC
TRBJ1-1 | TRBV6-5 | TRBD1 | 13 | CASTRTGRTEAFF | TGTGCCAGCACCCGGACAGGGAGGACTGAAGCTTTCTTT
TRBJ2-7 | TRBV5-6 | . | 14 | CASSYGLTPYEQYF | TGTGCCAGCAGCTACGGACTTACACCCTACGAGCAGTACTTC
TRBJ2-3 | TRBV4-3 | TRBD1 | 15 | CASSRKDRAADTQYF | TGCGCCAGCAGCCGCAAGGACAGGGCCGCAGATACGCAGTATTTT
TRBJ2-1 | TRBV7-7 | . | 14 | CASSPLNGYNEQFF | TGTGCCAGCAGCCCCCTCAACGGTTACAATGAGCAGTTCTTC
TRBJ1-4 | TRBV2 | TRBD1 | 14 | CASSVDRAYEKLFF | TGTGCCAGCAGTGTGGACAGGGCCTATGAAAAACTGTTTTTT
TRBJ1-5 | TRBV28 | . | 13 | CASSPPEESPQHF | TGTGCCAGCAGCCCCCCCGAGGAATCGCCCCAGCATTTT
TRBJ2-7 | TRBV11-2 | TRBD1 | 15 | CASSSRTGETYEQYF | TGTGCCAGCAGCTCGCGGACAGGGGAAACCTACGAGCAGTACTTC
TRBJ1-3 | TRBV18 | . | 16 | CASSPKSAGSGNTIYF | TGTGCCAGCTCACCAAAGTCGGCGGGGTCCGGAAACACCATATATTTT
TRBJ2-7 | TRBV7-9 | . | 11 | CASSRVYEQYF | TGTGCCAGCAGCCGTGTCTACGAGCAGTACTTC
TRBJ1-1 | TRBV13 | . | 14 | CASSQAGRDTEAFF | TGTGCCAGCAGTCAAGCGGGACGGGACACTGAAGCTTTCTTT
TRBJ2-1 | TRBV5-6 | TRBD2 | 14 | CASSLGGRNYEQFF | TGTGCCAGCAGCTTGGGCGGGAGGAACTATGAGCAGTTCTTC
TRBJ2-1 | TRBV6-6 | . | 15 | CASRGDEFPLNEQFF | TGTGCCAGCAGGGGAGATGAGTTCCCCCTCAATGAGCAGTTCTTC
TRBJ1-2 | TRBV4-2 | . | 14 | CASSPIGANYGYTF | TGTGCCAGCAGCCCAATAGGGGCTAACTATGGCTACACCTTC
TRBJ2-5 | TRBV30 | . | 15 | CAWSVTRYPQETQYF | TGTGCCTGGAGCGTAACGAGGTATCCTCAAGAGACCCAGTACTTC
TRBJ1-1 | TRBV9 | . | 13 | CASSPRPTAEAFF | TGTGCCAGCAGCCCCCGCCCGACAGCCGAAGCTTTCTTT